These 24 T cell receptor beta chains share one sample of origin, sequenced in a study of immune cell composition in non-small cell lung cancer. Normal lung was sampled as far from the tumour as possible, at least 3 cm. The table came from immunoSEQ multiplex PCR; TCRdb's copy has only in-frame clones and leaves some out. Of roughly 9,500 clones listed, around 77% are singletons. The sample was non-adjacent lung tissue. These receptors all come from a human donor with non-small cell lung cancer.

The rearrangement uses TRBV5-4 and TRBJ2-7; 11 nucleotides align to TRBD2. Germline CDR1 reads SGHNT; CDR2 reads YYREEE (reference sequence). J lost 0 bases, V lost 0 bases, and 8 bases had no gene match. This CDR3 has 18 residues. CDR3 sequence: CASSLVTSGGASSYEQYF. CDR3 DNA sequence: TGTGCCAGCAGCTTGGTAACTAGCGGGGGCGCGAGCTCCTACGAGCAGTACTTC. Combining the CDR3 with reference TRBV5-4 and TRBJ2-7 gives the whole variable domain ETGVTQSPTHLIKTRGQQVTLRCSSQSGHNTVSWYQQALGQGPQFIFQYYREEENGRGNFPPRFSGLQFPNYSSELNVNALELDDSALYLCASSLVTSGGASSYEQYFGPGTRLTVT.

This chain links TRBV19 with TRBJ2-3; TRBD1 is a possible D gene (5 bases). V lost 1 base and J 3 bases, leaving 8 bases between the germline ends. Germline CDR1 reads LNHDA; CDR2 reads SQIVND (reference sequence). The CDR3 spans 14 residues. CDR3 sequence: CASSIGSGTDTQYF. DNA for the CDR3: TGTGCCAGTAGTATAGGATCAGGGACAGATACGCAGTATTTT.

This clone turned up a few times. V gene TRBV30 combines with J gene TRBJ2-7; TRBD2 might be the D (5 bases). Deletions cut 0 bases from V and 1 base from J, with 7 bases between. Germline V lookup: CDR1 GTSNPN, CDR2 SVGIG (reference sequence). This CDR3 contains 13 residues. CDR3 sequence: CAWSVGVSYEQYF. CDR3 sequence (DNA): TGTGCCTGGAGTGTCGGGGTTTCCTACGAGCAGTACTTC.

V is TRBV6-5 and J is TRBJ1-3, with D uncertain. V was cut by 0 bases and J by 4 bases, with 7 bases left in between. This CDR3 is built from 14 residues. Looked up from germline, CDR1 is MNHEY and CDR2 is SVGAGI. The CDR3 DNA is TGTGCCAGCAGTTACTCCTTGTGGGGAAACACCATATATTTT. It yields the protein CASSYSLWGNTIYF.

The chain joins TRBV9 to TRBJ2-3; D gene uncertain. Germline V gene data show CDR1 as SGDLS and CDR2 as YYNGEE. Trimming stripped 4 bases from V and 6 bases from J, with 33 bases between. The CDR3 covers 20 residues. The CDR3 DNA reads TGTGCCAGCAGCCCTCTCTCCGGGCGGCCGAGGAACACTCTACGGGATACGCAGTATTTT. Protein: CASSPLSGRPRNTLRDTQYF.

Worth noting for this clone: A much larger clonotype is one base distant, so this may be a read error. The chain combines TRBV7-2 with TRBJ1-1; D not resolved. V lost 3 bases and J 1 base, leaving 3 bases between the germline ends. The length of the CDR3 is 12 residues. Germline-derived CDR1 and CDR2 are SGHTA and FQGNSA. CDR3 region: CASSFGNTEAFF. The CDR3 nucleotides read TGTGCCAGCAGCTTCGGGAACACTGAAGCTTTCTTT. The entire variable domain, with the rest obtained from reference TRBV7-2 and TRBJ1-1, is as follows: GAGVSQSPSNKVTEKGKDVELRCDPISGHTALYWYRQSLGQGLEFLIYFQGNSAPDKSGLPSDRFSAERTGGSVSTLTIQRTQQEDSAVYLCASSFGNTEAFFGQGTRLTVV.

This chain joins TRBV2 and TRBJ1-2; possibly TRBD1 for D (5 bases). The CDR3 is 12 amino acids. Germline V gene sequence: CDR1 SNHLY, CDR2 FYNNEI. V dropped 6 bases and J dropped 8 bases, with 13 bases sitting between them. CDR3 amino acids: CASSPWGDGYTF. In nucleotides, the CDR3 is TGTGCCAGCAGCCCGTGGGGGGACGGCTACACCTTC.

The genes are TRBV6-5 and TRBJ2-7; 10 bases are a match to TRBD1. V lost 4 bases to trimming and J lost 1 base; unmatched junction nucleotides: 1. The V gene's germline CDR1 is MNHEY and CDR2 SVGAGI. The CDR3 consists of 14 residues. CDR3 sequence: CASSWTGGSYEQYF. The CDR3 DNA follows: TGTGCCAGCAGTTGGACAGGGGGGTCCTACGAGCAGTACTTC.

The rearrangement uses TRBV19 and TRBJ2-2; TRBD2 matches 8 bases. The V and J ends lost 5 bases and 4 bases, in that order; junction bases with no gene match: 6. The CDR3 loop spans 15 amino acids. Germline V gene data show CDR1 as LNHDA and CDR2 as SQIVND (reference sequence). The CDR3 region is CASSSRTSPTGELFF. Here the CDR3 DNA reads TGTGCCAGTAGTTCCCGGACTAGCCCCACCGGGGAGCTGTTTTTT.

This chain connects TRBV18 to TRBJ1-5, with TRBD1 identical over 8 bases. Germline V gene lookup returns CDR1 KGHSH and CDR2 LQKENI. The CDR3 sequence is 16 residues long. V lost 6 bases and J lost 2; bases outside the gene matches: 9. The CDR3 region has the DNA TGTGCCAGCTCTCTCCGACAGGGGAGGCGCAATCAGCCCCAGCATTTT. Its protein is CASSLRQGRRNQPQHF.

The CDR3 bases are TGCTTGGCCTCAAGCTACGAGCAGTACTTC. This gives the protein CLASSYEQYF. The rearrangement joins TRBV20-1 to TRBJ2-7; D gene ambiguous. Germline V gene data show CDR1 as DFQATT and CDR2 as SNEGSKA (reference sequence). This CDR3 is 10 amino acids long.

This sequence joins TRBV11-2 and TRBJ2-1; D is perhaps TRBD1 (6 bases). CDR3 size: 15 residues. V gave up 3 bases and J gave up 8 bases, with 17 bases separating them. Germline assignment: CDR1 SGHAT and CDR2 FQNNGV. CDR3 bases: TGTGCCAGCAGCTTGGGCACAGGGATGACGGATGAGCAGTTCTTC. It specifies CASSLGTGMTDEQFF. Filled out from reference TRBV11-2 and TRBJ2-1, the complete variable domain reads EAGVAQSPRYKIIEKRQSVAFWCNPISGHATLYWYQQILGQGPKLLIQFQNNGVVDDSQLPKDRFSAERLKGVDSTLKIQPAKLEDSAVYLCASSLGTGMTDEQFFGPGTRLTVL.

This chain connects TRBV19 to TRBJ1-5; the match to TRBD1 covers 8 bases. Trimming at V came to 4 bases and at J to 2 bases, leaving 13 bases not matched to a gene. The CDR3 covers 18 residues. CDR1 and CDR2 (germline): LNHDA, SQIVND (reference sequence). In nucleotides, the CDR3 is TGTGCCAGTAGTAAGACAGGGGAGGGGATTTACGGCAATCAGCCCCAGCATTTT. This sequence encodes CASSKTGEGIYGNQPQHF.

The gene calls are TRBV28 and TRBJ1-5; 7 bases line up with TRBD1. Germline assignment: CDR1 MDHEN and CDR2 SYDVKM. The CDR3 runs 15 residues. V shed 3 bases, J shed 4 bases, and the junction held 6 bases outside the gene matches. Written as DNA, the CDR3 is TGTGCCAGCAGTTTGGGACAGATCGGAAATCAGCCCCAGCATTTT. This gives the protein CASSLGQIGNQPQHF. The full variable domain, completed using reference TRBV28 and TRBJ1-5, is DVKVTQSSRYLVKRTGEKVFLECVQDMDHENMFWYRQDPGLGLRLIYFSYDVKMKEKGDIPEGYSVSREKKERFSLILESASTNQTSMYLCASSLGQIGNQPQHFGDGTRLSIL.

The rearrangement uses TRBV6-5 and TRBJ2-1; D call uncertain. This CDR3 contains 15 residues. Germline-derived CDR1 and CDR2 are MNHEY and SVGAGI. Deletions cut 0 bases from V and 5 bases from J, with 11 bases between. The CDR3 DNA reads TGTGCCAGCAGTTACTCGACCTCGGTCCACAATGAGCAGTTCTTC. Residues: CASSYSTSVHNEQFF.

The rearrangement uses TRBV10-3 and TRBJ1-5; 9 bases are a match to TRBD1. Germline CDR1 and CDR2: ENHRY and SYGVKD. The CDR3 runs to 15 residues. The junction had 7 bases not matched to a gene; V was cut back by 6 bases and J by 4 bases. In DNA form, the CDR3 reads TGTGCCATCAGCTACGACAGGGGGGGAAATCAGCCCCAGCATTTT. It is translated as CAISYDRGGNQPQHF.

The chain joins TRBV7-8 to TRBJ2-1; D call uncertain. This CDR3 region has 15 residues. V shed 1 base and J shed 6 bases, with 13 bases lying between them. Germline CDR1 and CDR2: SGHVS and FQNEAQ. Here the CDR3 DNA reads TGTGCCAGCAGCTTAGGGCAAGTATCCGGCAATGAGCAGTTCTTC. Its translation is CASSLGQVSGNEQFF.

This clone has more than one count but fewer than ten. The CDR3 DNA follows: TGTGCCAGTATCCTTACCGGGACCTATGGCTACACCTTC. Protein: CASILTGTYGYTF. The chain employs TRBV19 and TRBJ1-2, with D tentatively TRBD1 (5 bases). The CDR3 sequence is 13 residues long. CDR1 is LNHDA and CDR2 is SQIVND in the germline V gene (reference sequence). Trimming removed 7 bases from V and 4 bases from J, with 13 bases in between.

The chain has TRBV28 and TRBJ2-5; D gene ambiguous. Between the trimmed V and J ends, which lost 6 bases and 1 base, there was a span of 9 bases. The CDR3 consists of 13 residues. Germline lookup yields CDR1 MDHEN and CDR2 SYDVKM. The CDR3 coding sequence is TGTGCCAGCAGCGAGGAGTTCCAAGAGACCCAGTACTTC. Translation: CASSEEFQETQYF.

A note on this clone: The same CDR3 also results from other DNA sequences found in this sample. This chain connects TRBV28 to TRBJ1-6; unclear D gene. Germline CDR1 is MDHEN and CDR2 is SYDVKM. The CDR3 is 15 residues long. V was cut by 8 bases and J by 0 bases, with 11 bases left in between. CDR3 DNA: TGTGCCAGCCGGGTCGATAGCTCCTATAATTCACCCCTCCACTTT. It specifies CASRVDSSYNSPLHF.

The chain employs TRBV27 and TRBJ1-1; 7 nucleotides align to TRBD1. This CDR3 comprises 14 residues. Germline CDR1 MNHEY, CDR2 SMNVEV (reference sequence). The ends lost 5 bases at V and 2 bases at J; junction bases unmatched: 5. The CDR3 spells CASSPTGLNTEAFF. The CDR3 coding sequence is TGTGCCAGCAGTCCGACAGGGCTTAACACTGAAGCTTTCTTT.

The chain is built from TRBV5-5 and TRBJ1-1; D is undetermined. Germline lookup yields CDR1 SGHKS and CDR2 YYEKEE (reference sequence). The CDR3 loop spans 13 amino acids. Between the trimmed V and J ends, which lost 3 bases and 5 bases, there was a span of 11 bases. CDR3 in amino acids: CASSSIFGTEAFF. The DNA for the CDR3 is TGTGCCAGCAGCTCTATATTCGGAACTGAAGCTTTCTTT.

The chain combines TRBV7-6 with TRBJ2-2; D unresolved. Germline V gives CDR1 SGHVS, CDR2 FNYEAQ. The CDR3 covers 17 residues. With 1 base removed from V and 0 bases from J, the gap between germline ends came to 12 bases. The CDR3 DNA sequence: TGTGCCAGCAGCTTAGGAGTGCCTCAGTCGAACACCGGGGAGCTGTTTTTT. Translating gives CASSLGVPQSNTGELFF.

The V gene is TRBV9, the J gene TRBJ2-5, with D possibly called TRBD1 or TRBD2 (6 bases each). Looked up from germline, CDR1 is SGDLS and CDR2 is YYNGEE. The CDR3 runs 14 residues. V was cut by 4 bases and J by 5 bases, with 15 bases left in between. CDR3 DNA sequence: TGTGCCAGCAGCTCCGGGTTAGGGGGGGAGACCCAGTACTTC. Translating it yields CASSSGLGGETQYF.